This T cell receptor beta chain derives from a study of T cell responses to AZD1222 COVID-19 vaccine. Study-level points and caveats: As reported, nearly half of all spike-specific TCRs target variant regions that are unmutated. The CD4 TCRs associated with vaccination extended across spike and predominated at 160-218 and 743-854. AZD1222 recipients seropositive at baseline numbered only five to seven.

Repertoires were generated with immunoSEQ multiplex PCR, while TCRdb's copy carries only in-frame clones and drops some. The repertoire consists of about 150,000 clones, with more than 85% occurring once and the leading ten covering approximately 3.6%. Researchers grouped second doses given at about 4 or about 12 weeks into one pool. A note on this clone: Its target is unknown.

This sample comprised peripheral blood, obtained 28 days after the second AZD1222 dose. The clonotype comes from an adult who received the AZD1222 COVID-19 vaccine.

CDR3: CASSQRTPTSGRAEGTGELFF. Here the CDR3 DNA reads TGCGCCAGCAGCCAACGGACGCCGACTAGCGGGAGGGCCGAGGGCACCGGGGAGCTGTTTTTT. The chain couples TRBV4-1 to TRBJ2-2; 14 bases map to TRBD2. The germline V gene has CDR1 MGHRA and CDR2 YSYEKL. V gave up 2 bases and J gave up 4 bases; unmatched junction bases: 15. The CDR3 sequence is 21 residues long.